The source of this TCR beta chain is a study of T cells in Graves' hyperthyroidism and ophthalmopathy. Whole-study results and caveats: Ophthalmopathy could be told apart from stable hyperthyroidism with a 13 V-J model. The model forecast ophthalmopathy, anticipating it by a median approximately 6.2 months before onset. Researchers found most expanded thyroid clonotypes above 0.001 in blood as well.

This CDR3 has 16 amino acids. Germline CDR1 is MNHNS and CDR2 is SASEGT. Trimming removed 2 bases at V and 6 bases at J, with 14 bases between. Researchers amplified the TCR beta CDR3 regions from RNA transcripts. The study used the HTBI primer set for a first-round RT-PCR of the TCR CDR3. MiXCR, run by TCRdb on the multiplex PCR reads, gives a single entry per CDR3 protein. Of fewer than 900,000 distinct CDR3 sequences listed, roughly 20% are singletons. Concerning this clonotype: Antigen specificity is unknown.

The sequence was obtained from a woman in her forties or fifties with Graves' hyperthyroidism that later progressed to Graves' ophthalmopathy. Source material: blood. The chain joins TRBV6-1 to TRBJ1-6, with D perhaps TRBD1 (6 bases). The CDR3 nucleotides are TGTGCCAGCAGTGAATTTGGCAGGGGCGTTAATTCACCCCTCCACTTT. Translated: CASSEFGRGVNSPLHF.